This note documents a single T cell receptor (beta chain) sequence. Its antigen is not identified. This sample is drawn from a study of OX40 agonist ivuxolimab in advanced cancers. Findings and caveats of the study: CD8+ T cells were the subset that, on average, had more expanded clones than CD4+.

Here immunoSEQ multiplex PCR was the method, and the copy in TCRdb shows in-frame clones only, minus some. Of around 26,000 clones in the sample, 75% to 85% were seen once. The ends lost 0 bases at V and 3 bases at J; junction bases unmatched: 4. The CDR3 is 15 residues long. The germline gives CDR1 SGDLS, CDR2 YYNGEE. The V and J genes are TRBV9 and TRBJ2-7, with 9 bases that match TRBD2. The clonotype was recovered from an adult with an advanced solid tumor such as melanoma, head and neck, liver or kidney cancer. The sample in question was CD4+ or CD8+ T cells sorted from blood, obtained in a trial of the OX40 agonist ivuxolimab. CDR3 in DNA: TGTGCCAGCAGCGTAGAGGCGGGAGGGTACTACGAGCAGTACTTC. Residues: CASSVEAGGYYEQYF.